Listed below are T cell receptor beta chains from one sample, sequenced in a study of blood T cells in healthy people across ages. TCRdb reanalysed the 5' RACE reads using MiXCR and keeps one entry per CDR3 protein. The sample consists of around 1,800,000 distinct CDR3 sequences, about two fifths of them appearing once. The specimen was blood. All receptors come from a human donor in good health. Each CDR3 is given with its conserved first and last residue. D genes are given only for firm matches. Size tells how often a clone was seen (once, few, many) or the class of an expanded clone, and some rows leave it out.

>TRBJ2-7|NA|TRBV12-3/TRBV12-4|NA
TGTGCCAGCAGTTTCCCGGGGGATTCCTACAATGAGCAGTACTTC
CASSFPGDSYNEQYF
>TRBJ1-1|NA|TRBV7-9|NA
TGTGCCAGCAGCTTATTGGTCGGGTTAAGTCGGGCGGGGTACACTGAAGCTTTCTTT
CASSLLVGLSRAGYTEAFF
>TRBJ1-1|NA|TRBV19|NA
TGTGCCAGTAGTCCTATGTCCGCCCTCCGGGGGAACACTGAAGCTTTCTTT
CASSPMSALRGNTEAFF
>TRBJ2-5|NA|TRBV12-3/TRBV12-4|TRBD1
TGTGCCAGCAGTCCCCGGGACAGGGAGTTAGAGACCCAGTACTTC
CASSPRDRELETQYF
>TRBJ2-7|few|TRBV29-1|NA
TGCAGCGTTGGGCCACGAGGGGATACCTACGAGCAGTACTTC
CSVGPRGDTYEQYF
>TRBJ2-7|once|TRBV6-1|TRBD1
TGTGCCAGCGGTGAAGGACAGGTTGCCTACGAGCAGTACTTC
CASGEGQVAYEQYF
>TRBJ1-4|few|TRBV7-2|TRBD1
TGTGCCAGCAGCATCGACAGGGGACCTAATGAAAAACTGTTTTTT
CASSIDRGPNEKLFF
>TRBJ2-1|NA|TRBV12-3/TRBV12-4|TRBD2
TGTGCCAGCAGTTTAAGGCCCCCGTCTAGCGGGAGTGAGCAGTTCTTC
CASSLRPPSSGSEQFF
>TRBJ2-7|NA|TRBV27|TRBD1
TGTGCCAGCAGTTCCCGACAGGGGAAAAGCGCCTACGAGCAGTACTTC
CASSSRQGKSAYEQYF
>TRBJ1-2|few|TRBV5-5|NA
TGTGCCAGCAGCCCAAGGGGGTCCCTAATCTATGGCTACACCTTC
CASSPRGSLIYGYTF
>TRBJ1-2|NA|TRBV29-1|NA
TGCAGCGCCGGACGGCCCCTCTATGGCTACACCTTC
CSAGRPLYGYTF
>TRBJ1-2|few|TRBV7-2|NA
TGTGCCAGCAGCTTAGCCAGGGGTATGCTCTATGGCTACACCTTC
CASSLARGMLYGYTF
>TRBJ2-5|NA|TRBV11-2|NA
TGTGCCAGCAGCTTAGTGCGGTCGGGAGAGACCCAGTACTTC
CASSLVRSGETQYF
>TRBJ1-2|few|TRBV7-2|NA
TGTGCCAGCAGCTTTACGGGGGAAGATGGCTACACCTTC
CASSFTGEDGYTF
>TRBJ1-1|few|TRBV18|TRBD1
TGTGCCAGCTCACAAGCTCTCTGGGACAGGGGTATGGGGAACACTGAAGCTTTCTTT
CASSQALWDRGMGNTEAFF
>TRBJ1-5|NA|TRBV20-1|NA
TGCAGTGCTAGAGACCTTCTAAGGGGCGCCGTTCGCAATCAGCCCCAGCATTTT
CSARDLLRGAVRNQPQHF
>TRBJ2-7|NA|TRBV20-1|NA
TGCAGTGCTAATCATGTCATGTCTAGTCATGCCGAGCAGTACTTC
CSANHVMSSHAEQYF
>TRBJ2-6|NA|TRBV7-2|NA
TGTGCCAGCAGCCGCTATTCGGGATCTGGGGCCAACGTCCTGACTTTC
CASSRYSGSGANVLTF
>TRBJ2-7|NA|TRBV6-6|NA
TGTGCCAGCAGTTACTCGAAGGCAGGGGAGGGCTCCTACGAGCAGTACTTC
CASSYSKAGEGSYEQYF
>TRBJ2-3|few|TRBV29-1|NA
TGCAGCGTTGAGGGGAAAAACACAGATACGCAGTATTTT
CSVEGKNTDTQYF
>TRBJ1-2|NA|TRBV12-3/TRBV12-4|TRBD1
TGTGCCAGCAGTTTATCAGGGGGCTGTGACGGCTACACCTTC
CASSLSGGCDGYTF
>TRBJ2-3|few|TRBV7-2|NA
TGTGCCAGCAGCTTAGAGGCGAGTTACACAGATACGCAGTATTTT
CASSLEASYTDTQYF
>TRBJ2-3|NA|TRBV29-1|TRBD2
TGCAGCGTTGACCAGCGGACTAGCGGGAGGGCAGATACGCAGTATTTT
CSVDQRTSGRADTQYF